This is a list of T cell receptor beta chains from one sample in a study of blood T cell repertoires in COVID-19. Generated by immunoSEQ multiplex PCR, the TCRdb table keeps only in-frame clones and is missing some. The table includes around 34,000 clones, roughly 80% detected once. The sequencing sample was made of peripheral blood. All receptors come from a woman between 70 and 85 years old with acute or convalescent COVID-19. The CDR3 runs from the conserved cysteine through the conserved F or W. The D gene is left open where the match is weak. The size entry is marked missing in some rows and otherwise reads once, few, many or a size class.

size | D | J | V | CDR3 | DNA
. | . | TRBJ2-7 | TRBV28 | CASSFRSEQYF | TGTGCCAGCAGTTTTAGGAGCGAGCAGTACTTC
. | . | TRBJ2-2 | TRBV6-5 | CASYRDYTGELFF | TGTGCCAGCTACAGGGATTACACCGGGGAGCTGTTTTTT
. | TRBD1 | TRBJ1-1 | TRBV7-9 | CASSAGQGRALNTEAFF | TGTGCCAGCAGCGCTGGACAGGGGAGGGCCCTGAACACTGAAGCTTTCTTT
few | TRBD1 | TRBJ1-5 | TRBV6-4 | CASKGQHSNQPQHF | TGTGCCAGTAAGGGACAGCATAGCAATCAGCCCCAGCATTTT
once | TRBD2 | TRBJ2-7 | TRBV11-2 | CASSLDLSSGGLYEQYF | TGTGCCAGCAGCTTAGATCTAAGTAGCGGGGGGCTATACGAGCAGTACTTC
few | . | TRBJ2-6 | TRBV28 | CASSPMQRVGANVLTF | TGTGCCAGCAGTCCGATGCAGAGGGTTGGGGCCAACGTCCTGACTTTC
. | . | TRBJ1-2 | TRBV6-5 | CASSDSVRYTF | TGTGCCAGCAGTGACTCCGTCCGCTACACCTTC
. | TRBD2 | TRBJ2-1 | TRBV4-2 | CASSRKREGLNEQFF | TGTGCCAGCAGCCGAAAGCGGGAGGGCCTCAATGAGCAGTTCTTC
once | . | TRBJ1-1 | TRBV7-8 | CASSLALSRQAKTEAFF | TGTGCCAGCAGCTTAGCCCTCTCCCGACAGGCAAAGACTGAAGCTTTCTTT
. | . | TRBJ1-2 | TRBV6-5 | CASSYSQMSRSGGYTF | TGTGCCAGCAGTTACTCTCAGATGTCCCGTTCCGGGGGCTACACCTTC
few | TRBD1 | TRBJ1-3 | TRBV3-1/TRBV3-2 | CASSQNQGAGNTIYF | TGTGCCAGCAGCCAAAATCAGGGGGCTGGAAACACCATATATTTT
. | TRBD1 | TRBJ2-7 | TRBV18 | CASSRGPGQSSYEQYF | TGTGCCAGCTCAAGGGGTCCGGGACAGAGCTCCTACGAGCAGTACTTC
. | . | TRBJ2-2 | TRBV4-1 | CASSRGLVTGELFF | TGCGCCAGCAGCCGGGGGCTAGTAACCGGGGAGCTGTTTTTT
once | TRBD2 | TRBJ2-1 | TRBV9 | CASSERLLAGSYNEQFF | TGTGCCAGCAGCGAGAGATTACTAGCGGGCTCCTACAATGAGCAGTTCTTC
. | . | TRBJ1-2 | TRBV4-1 | CASSQETGYGYTF | TGCGCCAGCAGCCAAGAGACAGGCTATGGCTACACCTTC
. | TRBD2 | TRBJ2-2 | TRBV10-1 | CASSEGGANTGELFF | TGCGCCAGCAGTGAGGGGGGGGCGAACACCGGGGAGCTGTTTTTT
. | TRBD2 | TRBJ2-1 | TRBV14 | CASSLIAGGWYNEQFF | TGTGCCAGCAGCCTTATAGCGGGAGGATGGTACAATGAGCAGTTCTTC
. | . | TRBJ1-2 | TRBV21-1 | CASSNKGGSWYGYTF | TGTGCCAGCAGCAATAAAGGGGGAAGTTGGTATGGCTACACCTTC
. | . | TRBJ2-1 | TRBV13 | CASSSLRSSYNEQFF | TGTGCCAGCAGCTCCCTACGGAGCTCCTACAATGAGCAGTTCTTC
. | . | TRBJ1-2 | TRBV29-1 | CSVRGPFGDYGYTF | TGCAGCGTAAGGGGCCCCTTTGGGGACTATGGCTACACCTTC
. | . | TRBJ1-2 | TRBV6-5 | CASIGALLNYGYTF | TGTGCCAGCATTGGGGCTTTACTCAACTATGGCTACACCTTC
. | TRBD2 | TRBJ2-5 | TRBV28 | CASRSLAGGPKTQYF | TGTGCCAGCAGGTCACTAGCGGGAGGGCCCAAGACCCAGTACTTC
. | . | TRBJ1-3 | TRBV2 | CASTALAGAGNTIYF | TGTGCCAGCACCGCGTTGGCAGGGGCGGGAAACACCATATATTTT
. | TRBD1 | TRBJ1-1 | TRBV2 | CASRASSGGGTEAFF | TGTGCCAGCAGGGCAAGTTCAGGGGGCGGCACTGAAGCTTTCTTT
. | . | TRBJ1-2 | TRBV9 | CASSVGGSYGYTF | TGTGCCAGCAGCGTAGGAGGATCCTATGGCTACACCTTC
. | TRBD2 | TRBJ2-2 | TRBV10-1 | CASSDLAGGPNTGELFF | TGCGCCAGCAGTGATCTAGCGGGAGGGCCTAACACCGGGGAGCTGTTTTTT
. | TRBD1 | TRBJ2-7 | TRBV14 | CASSQLGTGSYEQYF | TGTGCCAGCAGCCAACTCGGGACAGGGTCCTACGAGCAGTACTTC
. | . | TRBJ2-7 | TRBV28 | CASSPAETLLRYEQYF | TGTGCCAGCAGTCCCGCCGAGACCCTTTTGAGGTACGAGCAGTACTTC
. | TRBD1 | TRBJ2-3 | TRBV29-1 | CSARGTGTDTQYF | TGCAGCGCTAGAGGGACAGGGACAGATACGCAGTATTTT
. | . | TRBJ1-6 | TRBV10-3 | CAISESWDSAGPLHF | TGTGCCATCAGTGAGTCGTGGGACTCAGCAGGACCCCTCCACTTT
. | . | TRBJ2-3 | TRBV29-1 | CSVDEGVRSDTQYF | TGCAGCGTTGACGAGGGGGTACGGTCAGATACGCAGTATTTT
. | . | TRBJ2-7 | TRBV7-2 | CASSSRTRDEQYF | TGTGCCAGCAGCTCAAGGACTCGCGACGAGCAGTACTTC
. | TRBD1 | TRBJ2-5 | TRBV5-7 | CASSPPGDRVLQETQYF | TGTGCCAGCAGCCCCCCCGGTGACAGGGTGTTACAAGAGACCCAGTACTTC
few | . | TRBJ2-7 | TRBV6-5 | CASNQRGSSYEQYF | TGTGCCAGCAACCAAAGGGGTAGCTCCTACGAGCAGTACTTC
. | . | TRBJ1-4 | TRBV5-1 | CASSLGQGNEKLFF | TGCGCCAGCAGCTTGGGCCAGGGGAATGAAAAACTGTTTTTT
. | . | TRBJ1-1 | TRBV2 | CASSVTVNTEAFF | TGTGCCAGCAGTGTAACAGTGAACACTGAAGCTTTCTTT
. | . | TRBJ1-2 | TRBV6-6 | CAATGPGNGYTF | TGTGCCGCTACCGGACCAGGGAATGGCTACACCTTC
. | . | TRBJ2-1 | TRBV19 | CASRTSLRGFYNEQFF | TGTGCCAGTAGGACCTCACTTAGGGGGTTCTATAATGAGCAGTTCTTC
. | . | TRBJ2-3 | TRBV9 | CASSTEQNTRTDTQYF | TGTGCCAGCAGCACAGAACAGAATACTCGCACAGATACGCAGTATTTT
. | . | TRBJ2-1 | TRBV7-9 | CASTEIEGSHNEQFF | TGTGCCAGCACCGAAATCGAGGGTTCCCACAATGAGCAGTTCTTC
. | TRBD1 | TRBJ1-6 | TRBV7-9 | CASSADRVSPLHF | TGTGCCAGCAGCGCGGACAGGGTGTCACCCCTCCACTTT
. | . | TRBJ1-1 | TRBV4-2 | CASSQDPALNTEAFF | TGTGCCAGCAGCCAAGATCCCGCGTTGAACACTGAAGCTTTCTTT
once | . | TRBJ1-3 | TRBV7-6 | CASSLKAPLDYGNTIYF | TGTGCCAGCAGCTTAAAGGCCCCCTTGGACTATGGAAACACCATATATTTT
. | TRBD1 | TRBJ1-1 | TRBV5-6 | CASGGDRATEAFF | TGTGCCAGCGGAGGGGACAGGGCTACTGAAGCTTTCTTT
. | . | TRBJ1-1 | TRBV12-5 | CASGLTVRNTEAFF | TGTGCTAGTGGTTTGACGGTGAGGAACACTGAAGCTTTCTTT
. | . | TRBJ1-3 | TRBV6-1 | CASSEAHRRNINTIYF | TGTGCCAGCAGTGAAGCGCACAGGAGAAATATAAACACCATATATTTT
. | TRBD2 | TRBJ2-7 | TRBV9 | CASSAGTSGTYEQYF | TGTGCCAGCAGCGCAGGGACTAGCGGGACCTACGAGCAGTACTTC
. | . | TRBJ1-2 | TRBV29-1 | CSAAGGPNYGYTF | TGCAGCGCCGCGGGCGGGCCTAACTATGGCTACACCTTC
. | . | TRBJ2-5 | TRBV5-1 | CASSLVLAGLETQYF | TGCGCCAGCAGCTTGGTGCTGGCGGGCTTGGAGACCCAGTACTTC
. | . | TRBJ2-2 | TRBV5-1 | CASSPGQGGAGELFF | TGCGCCAGCAGCCCAGGACAGGGAGGGGCCGGGGAGCTGTTTTTT
. | . | TRBJ2-5 | TRBV5-4 | CASSRAGWDQETQYF | TGTGCCAGCAGCCGGGCAGGGTGGGATCAAGAGACCCAGTACTTC
. | . | TRBJ1-2 | TRBV9 | CASSPGIDGYTF | TGTGCCAGCAGCCCGGGGATCGATGGCTACACCTTC
. | . | TRBJ1-1 | TRBV19 | CASSIGHSNTEAFF | TGTGCCAGTAGTATTGGGCATTCGAACACTGAAGCTTTCTTT
. | . | TRBJ2-3 | TRBV5-8 | CASSQPGLRTDTQYF | TGTGCCAGCAGCCAGCCGGGACTGCGCACAGATACGCAGTATTTT